These 27 T cell receptor beta chains share one sample of origin, sequenced in a study of cytomegalovirus exposure and HLA in healthy donors. Use of 60 Vbeta and 13 Jbeta primers characterized the PCR. Produced via immunoSEQ multiplex PCR; TCRdb's table is partial and in-frame only. The sample consists of around 200,000 clones, over 60% of them appearing once. The sequenced sample consisted of PBMCs. The source is a man aged 25 to 40 in good health and CMV-seropositive.

The gene calls are TRBV19 and TRBJ1-5; weak D call: TRBD1 (6 bases). Germline V gene lookup returns CDR1 LNHDA and CDR2 SQIVND (reference sequence). The CDR3 runs to 14 residues. Trimming removed 11 bases from V and 1 base from J, with 15 bases in between. The CDR3 DNA reads TGTGCCTCATGGGAAGGGGGAAGCAATCAGCCCCAGCATTTT. This encodes CASWEGGSNQPQHF.

Details on this clone: An end of the junction differs from the germline gene, which may be a read error. This rearrangement joins TRBV7-9 to TRBJ2-1; D perhaps matches TRBD2 (6 bases). The germline CDR1 and CDR2 sequences are SEHNR and FQNEAQ (reference sequence). The CDR3 sequence is 16 residues long. CDR3 protein: CSSSFFSGTSRNEQFF. The CDR3 DNA reads TGTTCCAGCAGCTTCTTTAGCGGCACCTCTAGGAATGAGCAGTTCTTC.

A few counts support this clone. This chain uses TRBV27 with TRBJ2-2; a possible D gene is TRBD1 (5 bases). Germline CDR1 and CDR2: MNHEY and SMNVEV (reference sequence). The V end was cut by 0 bases, the J end by 7 bases, with 9 bases between. This CDR3 contains 14 residues. In nucleotides, the CDR3 is TGTGCCAGCAGTTTATCGGGGCGGTTCGGGGAGCTGTTTTTT. This codes for CASSLSGRFGELFF.

The chain employs TRBV6-5 and TRBJ2-3, with 14 bases identical to TRBD2. J lost 7 bases, V lost 6 bases, and 6 bases had no gene match. Per the germline V gene, CDR1 is MNHEY and CDR2 is SVGAGI. The CDR3 totals 15 residues. CDR3 bases: TGTGCCAGCAGACGGGGACTAGCGGGAGTCTATACGCAGTATTTT. The encoded protein is CASRRGLAGVYTQYF.

The V call is TRBV7-2, the J call TRBJ1-2; D might be TRBD1 (5 bases). Germline V gene sequence: CDR1 SGHTA, CDR2 FQGNSA. This CDR3 region has 15 residues. V gave up 5 bases and J gave up 0 bases, with 13 bases separating them. In nucleotides, the CDR3 is TGTGCCAGCAGCCCCACAGGCGCCTCTAACTATGGCTACACCTTC. This sequence encodes CASSPTGASNYGYTF.

This clone showed up just a few times. Other DNA sequences from this sample encode an identical CDR3 as well. The chain links TRBV30 to TRBJ2-5; the match to TRBD2 covers 14 bases. Germline loops: CDR1 GTSNPN, CDR2 SVGIG (reference sequence). J lost 3 bases, V lost 3 bases, and 3 bases had no gene match. The CDR3 contains 15 residues. CDR3 nucleotide sequence: TGTGCCTGGAGCGTGGGACTAGCGGGGGAAGAGACCCAGTACTTC. Its translation is CAWSVGLAGEETQYF.

V gene TRBV28 combines with J gene TRBJ2-2, with TRBD2 matching over 7 bases. CDR3 length: 16 amino acids. The trim removed 6 bases at V and 5 bases at J, leaving 12 bases unmatched. Germline V CDR1 and CDR2: MDHEN, SYDVKM. DNA of the CDR3: TGTGCCAGCAGCTCCGGTGGGAGGGACCTAACCGGGGAGCTGTTTTTT. Its protein is CASSSGGRDLTGELFF.

The CDR3 spells CASSLDGRLAGQNEQFF. The CDR3 coding sequence is TGTGCCAGCAGCTTAGATGGCCGACTAGCGGGCCAGAATGAGCAGTTCTTC. The chain couples TRBV11-3 to TRBJ2-1; 10 bases map to TRBD2. CDR1 and CDR2 from the germline V gene are SGHNT and YENEEA. CDR3 size: 17 residues. Trimming cost V 0 bases and J 7 bases; bases outside gene matches: 9. Together with reference TRBV11-3 and TRBJ2-1, the CDR3 gives the full variable domain: EAGVVQSPRYKIIEKKQPVAFWCNPISGHNTLYWYLQNLGQGPELLIRYENEEAVDDSQLPKDRFSAERLKGVDSTLKIQPAELGDSAVYLCASSLDGRLAGQNEQFFGPGTRLTVL.

The chain couples TRBV5-4 to TRBJ2-5; tentative D call: TRBD2 (5 bases). Near its end, the DNA agrees better with TRBJ2-7, so the J call may be wrong. This CDR3 has 16 amino acids. CDR1 and CDR2 from the germline V gene are SGHNT and YYREEE (reference sequence). Here the CDR3 reads CASSPVGKEFSYEQYF. CDR3 nucleotide sequence: TGTGCCAGCAGCCCAGTCGGGAAAGAATTTTCCTACGAGCAGTACTTC.

V and J are TRBV27 and TRBJ2-7; 16 nucleotides align to TRBD2. The CDR3 is 18 amino acids. After removal of 6 bases from V and 7 bases from J, the junction contained 15 bases not matched to a gene. CDR1 MNHEY and CDR2 SMNVEV come from the germline V gene (reference sequence). CDR3 loop: CASSEIGTSGGAPREQYF. As DNA, the CDR3 is TGTGCCAGCAGCGAAATCGGGACTAGCGGGGGGGCACCTAGAGAGCAGTACTTC.

In DNA form, the CDR3 reads TGTGCCACCAGCAGAGCTAGGGGGCGAACAGATACGCAGTATTTT. Residues: CATSRARGRTDTQYF. The chain employs TRBV15 and TRBJ2-3; 7 nucleotides line up with TRBD1. V shed 1 base, J shed 3 bases, and the junction held 4 bases outside the gene matches. Germline V lookup: CDR1 LNHNV, CDR2 YYDKDF (reference sequence). The length of the CDR3 is 15 residues.

This sequence joins TRBV7-8 and TRBJ2-3; 13 nucleotides align to TRBD2. There are 17 residues in the CDR3. V gave up 5 bases and J gave up 5 bases; unmatched junction bases: 10. Looked up from germline, CDR1 is SGHVS and CDR2 is FQNEAQ. The CDR3 protein is CASSLLGTSGMVDTQYF. DNA for the CDR3: TGTGCCAGCAGCCTACTGGGGACTAGCGGGATGGTAGATACGCAGTATTTT. Variable domain in full (rest from reference TRBV7-8 and TRBJ2-3): GAGVSQSPRYKVAKRGQDVALRCDPISGHVSLFWYQQALGQGPEFLTYFQNEAQLDKSGLPSDRFFAERPEGSVSTLKIQRTQQEDSAVYLCASSLLGTSGMVDTQYFGPGTRLTVL.

This clone was seen a handful of times. V and J are TRBV28 and TRBJ1-6, with TRBD1 as a possible D gene (5 bases). The CDR3 runs to 15 residues. Germline V gives CDR1 MDHEN, CDR2 SYDVKM. V dropped 6 bases and J dropped 10 bases, with 19 bases sitting between them. The DNA for the CDR3 is TGTGCCAGCAGCCCTGGGACTGCGGGGAGGTCACCCCTCCACTTT. It translates to CASSPGTAGRSPLHF.

This chain connects TRBV5-1 to TRBJ2-2; D might be TRBD2 (6 bases). The germline CDR1 and CDR2 sequences are SGHRS and YFSETQ. V was trimmed by 3 bases and J by 6 bases, leaving 9 bases between them. This CDR3 is built from 13 residues. DNA of the CDR3: TGCGCCAGCAGCTCGGGGGTCTCCGGGGAGCTGTTTTTT. Its protein is CASSSGVSGELFF.

J is TRBJ1-1 and V is TRBV27; D ambiguous. Germline lookup yields CDR1 MNHEY and CDR2 SMNVEV (reference sequence). Trimming removed 8 bases from V and 1 base from J, with 23 bases in between. The CDR3 spans 17 residues. CDR3 region: CASGILSRLGRNTEAFF. The CDR3 nucleotides are TGTGCCAGCGGTATCTTGTCGAGGCTCGGGAGGAACACTGAAGCTTTCTTT.

The chain carries TRBV6-5 and TRBJ1-2; TRBD1 agrees at 7 bases. This CDR3 is built from 15 residues. V shed 4 bases and J 4 bases; nucleotides not matched to a gene: 9. CDR1 is MNHEY and CDR2 is SVGAGI in the germline V gene. The CDR3 is CASSSSRGVVYGYTF. The CDR3 DNA sequence: TGTGCCAGCAGTTCATCCAGGGGGGTTGTCTATGGCTACACCTTC.

J is TRBJ1-1 and V is TRBV30, with D tentatively TRBD1 (5 bases). V gave up 3 bases and J gave up 6 bases, with 14 bases separating them. Looked up from germline, CDR1 is GTSNPN and CDR2 is SVGIG (reference sequence). CDR3 length: 13 amino acids. CDR3 region: CAWRGPGGAEAFF. The CDR3 DNA is TGTGCCTGGAGGGGTCCGGGGGGTGCTGAAGCTTTCTTT. The whole variable domain, remainder taken from reference TRBV30 and TRBJ1-1, is SQTIHQWPATLVQPVGSPLSLECTVEGTSNPNLYWYRQAAGRGLQLLFYSVGIGQISSEVPQNLSASRPQDRQFILSSKKLLLSDSGFYLCAWRGPGGAEAFFGQGTRLTVV.

In its sample, this clone was seen a few times. CDR3 region: CASSAVETGRRGYTF. The CDR3 region has the DNA TGTGCCAGCAGTGCGGTTGAGACAGGGAGAAGGGGCTACACCTTC. The V and J genes are TRBV6-1 and TRBJ1-2, with TRBD1 matching over 7 bases. CDR1 and CDR2 (germline): MNHNS, SASEGT. The CDR3 contains 15 residues. V trimming: 4 bases; J trimming: 8 bases; junction bases outside the gene matches: 13.

The rearrangement joins TRBV6-6 to TRBJ2-7, with TRBD1 as a possible D gene (6 bases). Germline CDR1 and CDR2: MNHNY and SVGAGI (reference sequence). CDR3 length equals 13 residues. V lost 5 bases to trimming and J lost 5 bases, with 13 bases between them. In DNA, the CDR3 is TGTGCCAGCAGTCTAACACAGGGTAACGAGCAGTACTTC. Its translation: CASSLTQGNEQYF.

In its sample, this clone was seen once. The rearrangement joins TRBV19 to TRBJ1-3; possible D gene TRBD1, 6 bases. The CDR3 length is 13 residues. The V gene lost 9 bases and the J gene lost 3 bases, with 12 bases spanning the gap. Germline V gene lookup returns CDR1 LNHDA and CDR2 SQIVND (reference sequence). The CDR3 reads CASEQGSGNTIYF. Here the CDR3 DNA reads TGTGCCAGCGAACAGGGCAGTGGAAACACCATATATTTT. The whole variable domain, remainder taken from reference TRBV19 and TRBJ1-3, is DGGITQSPKYLFRKEGQNVTLSCEQNLNHDAMYWYRQDPGQGLRLIYYSQIVNDFQKGDIAEGYSVSREKKESFPLTVTSAQKNPTAFYLCASEQGSGNTIYFGEGSWLTVV.

In this sample, this clone turned up a few times. The chain has TRBV18 and TRBJ2-2; D call uncertain. In germline, CDR1 is KGHSH, CDR2 LQKENI. The germline V and J ends were trimmed by 5 bases and 4 bases, with 8 bases remaining between them. There are 13 residues in the CDR3. The DNA of the CDR3 is TGTGCCAGCTCAAAGAGTCCCACCGGGGAGCTGTTTTTT. Translated, it gives CASSKSPTGELFF. The whole variable domain, remainder taken from reference TRBV18 and TRBJ2-2, is NAGVMQNPRHLVRRRGQEARLRCSPMKGHSHVYWYRQLPEEGLKFMVYLQKENIIDESGMPKERFSAEFPKEGPSILRIQQVVRGDSAAYFCASSKSPTGELFFGEGSRLTVL.

The chain recombines TRBV7-2 with TRBJ1-1; D may be TRBD1 (6 bases). Trimming removed 7 bases at V and 5 bases at J, with 23 bases between. CDR1 and CDR2 from the germline V gene are SGHTA and FQGNSA. This CDR3 contains 16 residues. The CDR3 DNA reads as TGTGCCAGCACCCCGGGGTGGGGGGGCGGGCGAACTGAAGCTTTCTTT. Its translation is CASTPGWGGGRTEAFF. Full variable domain (remainder filled in from reference TRBV7-2 and TRBJ1-1): GAGVSQSPSNKVTEKGKDVELRCDPISGHTALYWYRQSLGQGLEFLIYFQGNSAPDKSGLPSDRFSAERTGGSVSTLTIQRTQQEDSAVYLCASTPGWGGGRTEAFFGQGTRLTVV.

V and J are TRBV19 and TRBJ2-5, with D possibly being TRBD1 (5 bases). The CDR3 is made up of 12 amino acids. V gave up 9 bases and J gave up 2 bases, with 10 bases separating them. CDR1 and CDR2 from the germline V gene are LNHDA and SQIVND (reference sequence). CDR3 loop: CARGDRQETQYF. CDR3 nucleotide sequence: TGTGCCAGAGGAGACAGACAAGAGACCCAGTACTTC. Variable domain in full (rest from reference TRBV19 and TRBJ2-5): DGGITQSPKYLFRKEGQNVTLSCEQNLNHDAMYWYRQDPGQGLRLIYYSQIVNDFQKGDIAEGYSVSREKKESFPLTVTSAQKNPTAFYLCARGDRQETQYFGPGTRLLVL.

This chain connects TRBV6-1 to TRBJ1-1; D not resolved. The CDR3 covers 11 residues. Trimming removed 10 bases from V and 8 bases from J, with 14 bases in between. The germline V gene encodes CDR1 MNHNS and CDR2 SASEGT. The CDR3 DNA sequence: TGTGCCACCTCCCCGGGGAGAGAAGCTTTCTTT. Protein product: CATSPGREAFF.

The V gene is TRBV6-5, the J gene TRBJ1-1, with 10 nucleotides matching TRBD1. The CDR3 is 15 amino acids. Unmatched junction bases numbered 9, after V lost 6 bases and J lost 5 bases. The germline V gene has CDR1 MNHEY and CDR2 SVGAGI. CDR3: CASRRGDRGRTEAFF. In DNA, the CDR3 is TGTGCCAGCAGGAGGGGGGACAGGGGTCGGACTGAAGCTTTCTTT.

The CDR3 is CASSTTGAGNTIYF. In nucleotides, the CDR3 is TGTGCCAGTAGTACGACAGGGGCTGGAAACACCATATATTTT. The V and J genes are TRBV19 and TRBJ1-3; 8 bases fit TRBD1. Unmatched junction bases numbered 1, after V lost 4 bases and J lost 2 bases. The germline gives CDR1 LNHDA, CDR2 SQIVND (reference sequence). The CDR3 has 14 amino acids. Looking up the rest from reference TRBV19 and TRBJ1-3 gives the full variable domain: DGGITQSPKYLFRKEGQNVTLSCEQNLNHDAMYWYRQDPGQGLRLIYYSQIVNDFQKGDIAEGYSVSREKKESFPLTVTSAQKNPTAFYLCASSTTGAGNTIYFGEGSWLTVV.

This clone has only one observation. The rearrangement joins TRBV6-5 to TRBJ2-7, with 8 bases fitting TRBD1. Per germline, CDR1 MNHEY and CDR2 SVGAGI. The CDR3 runs to 15 residues. With V trimmed by 2 bases and J by 5 bases, 8 bases remained unmatched. In DNA, the CDR3 is TGTGCCAGCAGTTACACCCGACAGGGGTCCCACGAGCAGTACTTC. The encoded protein is CASSYTRQGSHEQYF.